Listed below are T cell receptor beta chains from one sample, sequenced in a study of T-cell reconstitution after alpha-beta-depleted transplantation in children. A single record per CDR3 protein comes from TCRdb applying MiXCR to the PCR reads. The top ten hold about 14% of the sample, which has fewer than 700,000 distinct CDR3 sequences, roughly 23% seen once. The sequencing here drew on PBMCs, mostly from graft donor cells, taken 360 days after TCRalphabeta/CD19-depleted stem cell transplant. The receptors here all came from a boy under two years old who had a stem cell transplant for acute myeloid leukemia, so the T cells may come from the graft donor. The conserved cysteine and the conserved F or W are not part of the CDR3 here.

length: 14
V: TRBV18
CDR3: ASSPPGQGRYQPQH

length: 10
V: TRBV12-3/TRBV12-4
CDR3: ASSLGGYTIY

length: 13
V: TRBV5-1
CDR3: ASSLGSQFGETQY

length: 9
V: TRBV6-2/TRBV6-3
CDR3: ASWGNYGYT

length: 12
V: TRBV20-1
CDR3: SAPRGKFAETQY

length: 11
V: TRBV7-8
CDR3: ASSLYNSGELF

length: 10
V: TRBV12-3/TRBV12-4
CDR3: ASSLRTAEAF

length: 13
V: TRBV29-1
CDR3: SVAPGQGNTGELF

length: 12
V: TRBV20-1
CDR3: SAPQGLGYNEQF

length: 14
V: TRBV10-3
CDR3: AISGPSGTGPETQY

length: 13
V: TRBV5-6
CDR3: ASSPVGDRDEKLF

length: 12
V: TRBV19
CDR3: ASSIARTSSEQF

length: 13
V: TRBV29-1
CDR3: SVSAGGNVNYGYT

length: 17
V: TRBV7-2
CDR3: ASSLARGGSLPSNYGYT

length: 10
V: TRBV19
CDR3: ASSGPGGEQF

length: 9
V: TRBV20-1
CDR3: SAQTSDTQY

length: 12
V: TRBV20-1
CDR3: SARSGRGRDEQF

length: 13
V: TRBV28
CDR3: ASSEGLAGPSTQY

length: 12
V: TRBV6-2/TRBV6-3
CDR3: ASGQTSYTGELF

length: 12
V: TRBV6-5
CDR3: ASIRGPSGNTIY